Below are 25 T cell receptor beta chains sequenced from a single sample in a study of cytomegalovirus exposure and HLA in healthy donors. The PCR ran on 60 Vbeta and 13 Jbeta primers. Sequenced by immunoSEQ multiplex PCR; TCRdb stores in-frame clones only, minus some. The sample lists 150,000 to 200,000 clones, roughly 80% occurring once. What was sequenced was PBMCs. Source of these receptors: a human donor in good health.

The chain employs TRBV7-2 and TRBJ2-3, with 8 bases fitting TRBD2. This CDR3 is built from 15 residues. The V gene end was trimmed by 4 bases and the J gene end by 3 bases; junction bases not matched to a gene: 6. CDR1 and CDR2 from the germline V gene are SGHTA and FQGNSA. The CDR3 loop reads CASSSPGLGTDTQYF. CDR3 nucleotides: TGTGCCAGCAGCTCACCGGGACTAGGGACAGATACGCAGTATTTT.

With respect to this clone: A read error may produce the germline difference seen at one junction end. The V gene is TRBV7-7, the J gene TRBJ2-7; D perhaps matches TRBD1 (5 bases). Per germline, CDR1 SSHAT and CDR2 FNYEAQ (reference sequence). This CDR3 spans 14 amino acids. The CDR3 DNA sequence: TGTGCTAGCAGCTTAGGCAGGGCGAACTACGAGCAGTACTTC. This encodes CASSLGRANYEQYF.

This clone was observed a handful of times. This CDR3 is CASSADSSYEQYF. In DNA, the CDR3 is TGTGCCAGCAGCGCGGACAGTTCGTACGAGCAGTACTTC. V and J are TRBV7-8 and TRBJ2-7; D might be TRBD1 (6 bases). There are 13 residues in the CDR3. In germline, CDR1 is SGHVS, CDR2 FQNEAQ. Deletions cut 5 bases from V and 4 bases from J, with 12 bases between. Together with reference TRBV7-8 and TRBJ2-7, the CDR3 gives the full variable domain: GAGVSQSPRYKVAKRGQDVALRCDPISGHVSLFWYQQALGQGPEFLTYFQNEAQLDKSGLPSDRFFAERPEGSVSTLKIQRTQQEDSAVYLCASSADSSYEQYFGPGTRLTVT.

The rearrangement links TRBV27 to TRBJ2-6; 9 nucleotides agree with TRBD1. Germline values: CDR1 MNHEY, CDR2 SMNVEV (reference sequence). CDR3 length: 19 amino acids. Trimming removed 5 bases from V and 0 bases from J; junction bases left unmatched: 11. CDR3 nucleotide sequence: TGTGCCAGCAGTCCAGGGACAGGGTTGTCGGGCTCTGGGGCCAACGTCCTGACTTTC. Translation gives CASSPGTGLSGSGANVLTF.

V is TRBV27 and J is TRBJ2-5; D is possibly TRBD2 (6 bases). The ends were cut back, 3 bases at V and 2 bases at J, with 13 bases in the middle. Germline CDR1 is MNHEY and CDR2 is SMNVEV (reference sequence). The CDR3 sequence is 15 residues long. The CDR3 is CASSFAGRWQETQYF. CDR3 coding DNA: TGTGCCAGCAGTTTTGCAGGGAGGTGGCAAGAGACCCAGTACTTC.

CDR3 amino acids: CASSYLAGPYGETQYF. CDR3 in DNA: TGTGCCAGCAGTTACCTAGCGGGGCCTTACGGGGAGACCCAGTACTTC. V and J are TRBV6-6 and TRBJ2-5; 9 positions match TRBD2. Germline values: CDR1 MNHNY, CDR2 SVGAGI (reference sequence). The J segment lost 5 bases and the V segment lost 2 bases, leaving 9 bases of the junction unmatched. The CDR3 has 16 amino acids.

This CDR3 is CASRRLAGGSETQYF. Written as DNA, the CDR3 is TGTGCCAGCAGACGACTAGCGGGGGGATCAGAGACCCAGTACTTC. This chain joins TRBV7-9 and TRBJ2-5; 13 bases are shared with TRBD2. This CDR3 is 15 amino acids long. Germline V lookup: CDR1 SEHNR, CDR2 FQNEAQ (reference sequence). V shed 6 bases and J 4 bases; nucleotides not matched to a gene: 5.

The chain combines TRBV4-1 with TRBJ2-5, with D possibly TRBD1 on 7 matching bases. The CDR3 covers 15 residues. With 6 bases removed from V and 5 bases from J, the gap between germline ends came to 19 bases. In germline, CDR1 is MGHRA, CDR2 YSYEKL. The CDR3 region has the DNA TGCGCCAGCAGGCCTAAGGGGGCGGGATTTGAGACCCAGTACTTC. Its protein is CASRPKGAGFETQYF.

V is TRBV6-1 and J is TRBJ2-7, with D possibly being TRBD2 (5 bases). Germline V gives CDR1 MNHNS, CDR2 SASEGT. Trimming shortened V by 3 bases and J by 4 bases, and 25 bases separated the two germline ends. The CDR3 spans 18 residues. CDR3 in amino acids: CASSDMVPKPARVYEQYF. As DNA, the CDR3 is TGTGCCAGCAGTGATATGGTCCCAAAACCCGCGAGGGTGTACGAGCAGTACTTC.

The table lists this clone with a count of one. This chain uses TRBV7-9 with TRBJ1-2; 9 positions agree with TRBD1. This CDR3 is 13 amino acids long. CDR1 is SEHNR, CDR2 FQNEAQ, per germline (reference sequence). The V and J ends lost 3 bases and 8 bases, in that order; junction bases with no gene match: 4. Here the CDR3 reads CASSFDRGLGYTF. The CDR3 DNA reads TGTGCCAGCAGCTTTGACAGGGGGTTGGGCTACACCTTC.

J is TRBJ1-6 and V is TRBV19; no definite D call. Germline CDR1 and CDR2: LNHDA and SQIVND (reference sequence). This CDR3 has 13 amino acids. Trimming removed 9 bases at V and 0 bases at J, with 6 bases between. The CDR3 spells CASQNSYNSPLHF. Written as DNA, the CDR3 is TGTGCCAGCCAGAACTCCTATAATTCACCCCTCCACTTT.

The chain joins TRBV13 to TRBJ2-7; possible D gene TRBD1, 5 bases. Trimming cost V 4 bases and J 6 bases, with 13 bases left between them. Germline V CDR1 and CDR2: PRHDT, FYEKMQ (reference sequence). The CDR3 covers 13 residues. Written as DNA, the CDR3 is TGTGCCAGCAGCTCGGACACGGTGGGCGAGCAGTACTTC. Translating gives CASSSDTVGEQYF. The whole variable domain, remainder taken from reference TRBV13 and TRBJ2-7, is AAGVIQSPRHLIKEKRETATLKCYPIPRHDTVYWYQQGPGQDPQFLISFYEKMQSDKGSIPDRFSAQQFSDYHSELNMSSLELGDSALYFCASSSDTVGEQYFGPGTRLTVT.

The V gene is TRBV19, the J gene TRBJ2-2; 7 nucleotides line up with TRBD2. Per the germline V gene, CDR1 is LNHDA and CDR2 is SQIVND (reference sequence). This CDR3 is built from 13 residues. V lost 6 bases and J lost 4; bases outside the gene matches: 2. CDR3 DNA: TGTGCCAGTAGGACGGGGGGCACCGGGGAGCTGTTTTTT. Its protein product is CASRTGGTGELFF.

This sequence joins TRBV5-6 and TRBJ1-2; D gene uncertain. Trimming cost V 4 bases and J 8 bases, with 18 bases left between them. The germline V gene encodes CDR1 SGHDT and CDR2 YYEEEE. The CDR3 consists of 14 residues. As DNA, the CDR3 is TGTGCCAGCAGCCTATCAGGTCAATCGTTAGGCTACACCTTC. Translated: CASSLSGQSLGYTF.

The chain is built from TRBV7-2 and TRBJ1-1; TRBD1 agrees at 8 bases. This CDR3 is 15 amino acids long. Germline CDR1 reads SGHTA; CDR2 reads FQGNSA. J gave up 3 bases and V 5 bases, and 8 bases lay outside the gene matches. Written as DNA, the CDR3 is TGTGCCAGCAGCCTATCTGGGACAGGTTACACTGAAGCTTTCTTT. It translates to CASSLSGTGYTEAFF.

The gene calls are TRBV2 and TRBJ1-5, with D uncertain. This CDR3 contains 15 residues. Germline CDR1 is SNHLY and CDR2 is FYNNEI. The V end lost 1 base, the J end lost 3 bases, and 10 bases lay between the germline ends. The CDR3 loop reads CASSEDRSINQPQHF. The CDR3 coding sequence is TGTGCCAGCAGTGAAGACAGATCAATCAATCAGCCCCAGCATTTT.

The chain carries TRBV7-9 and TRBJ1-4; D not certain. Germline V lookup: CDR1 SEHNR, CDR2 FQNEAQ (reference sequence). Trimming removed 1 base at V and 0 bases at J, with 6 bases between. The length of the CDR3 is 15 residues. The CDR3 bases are TGTGCCAGCAGCTTAGGCCCTACAACTAATGAAAAACTGTTTTTT. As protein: CASSLGPTTNEKLFF. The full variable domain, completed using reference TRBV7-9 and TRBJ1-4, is DTGVSQNPRHKITKRGQNVTFRCDPISEHNRLYWYRQTLGQGPEFLTYFQNEAQLEKSRLLSDRFSAERPKGSFSTLEIQRTEQGDSAMYLCASSLGPTTNEKLFFGSGTQLSVL.

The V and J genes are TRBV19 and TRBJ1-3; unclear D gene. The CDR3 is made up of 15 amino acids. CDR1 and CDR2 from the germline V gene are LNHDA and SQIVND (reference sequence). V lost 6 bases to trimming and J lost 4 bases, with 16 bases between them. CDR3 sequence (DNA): TGTGCCAGTAGATTCCGGGGTTCGCGCGGAAACACCATATATTTT. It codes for CASRFRGSRGNTIYF.

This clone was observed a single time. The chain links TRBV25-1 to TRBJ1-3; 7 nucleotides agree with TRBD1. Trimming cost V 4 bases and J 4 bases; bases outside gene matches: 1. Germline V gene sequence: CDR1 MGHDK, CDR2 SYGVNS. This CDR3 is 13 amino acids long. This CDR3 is CASSGGQGNTIYF. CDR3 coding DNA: TGTGCCAGCAGTGGGGGACAGGGAAACACCATATATTTT.

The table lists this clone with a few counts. CDR3: CSVERKQGTEQFF. CDR3 nucleotides: TGCAGCGTTGAACGCAAACAGGGTACTGAGCAGTTCTTC. This chain connects TRBV29-1 to TRBJ2-1, with D perhaps TRBD1 (6 bases). The V end was cut by 2 bases, the J end by 9 bases, with 14 bases between. Per the germline V gene, CDR1 is SQVTM and CDR2 is ANQGSEA. This CDR3 has 13 amino acids.

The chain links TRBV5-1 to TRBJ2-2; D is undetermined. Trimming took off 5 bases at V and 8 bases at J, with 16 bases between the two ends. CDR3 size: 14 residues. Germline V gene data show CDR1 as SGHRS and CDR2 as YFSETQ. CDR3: CASRTGPGAGELFF. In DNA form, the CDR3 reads TGCGCCAGCAGAACGGGTCCCGGAGCGGGGGAGCTGTTTTTT. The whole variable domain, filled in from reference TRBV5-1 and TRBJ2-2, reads KAGVTQTPRYLIKTRGQQVTLSCSPISGHRSVSWYQQTPGQGLQFLFEYFSETQRNKGNFPGRFSGRQFSNSRSEMNVSTLELGDSALYLCASRTGPGAGELFFGEGSRLTVL.

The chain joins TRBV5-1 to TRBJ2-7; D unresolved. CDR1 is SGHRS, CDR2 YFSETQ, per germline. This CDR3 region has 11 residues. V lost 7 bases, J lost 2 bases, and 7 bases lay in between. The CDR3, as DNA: TGCGCCAGCGCCAGTGCCTACGAGCAGTACTTC. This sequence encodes CASASAYEQYF.

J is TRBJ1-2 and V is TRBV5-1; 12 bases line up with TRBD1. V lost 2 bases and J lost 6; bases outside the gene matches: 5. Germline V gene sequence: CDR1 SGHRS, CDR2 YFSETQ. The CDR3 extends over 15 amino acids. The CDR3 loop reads CASSFSGQGANGYTF. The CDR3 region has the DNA TGCGCCAGCAGCTTTTCGGGACAGGGGGCAAATGGCTACACCTTC.

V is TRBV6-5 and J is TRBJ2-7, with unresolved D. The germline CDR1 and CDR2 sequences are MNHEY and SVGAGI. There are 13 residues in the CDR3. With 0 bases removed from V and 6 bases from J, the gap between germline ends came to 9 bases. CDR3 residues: CASSYSNTLEQYF. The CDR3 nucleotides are TGTGCCAGCAGTTACTCGAACACCCTCGAGCAGTACTTC.

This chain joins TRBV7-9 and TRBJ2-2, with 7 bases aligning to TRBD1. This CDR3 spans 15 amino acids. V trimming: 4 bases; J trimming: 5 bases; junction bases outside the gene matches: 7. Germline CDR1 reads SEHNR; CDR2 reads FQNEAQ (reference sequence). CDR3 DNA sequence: TGTGCCAGCAGCTCCCGGGACAGCTGGACCGGGGAGCTGTTTTTT. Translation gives CASSSRDSWTGELFF.